This passage covers 26 T cell receptor beta chains from one sample sequenced in a study of blood T cells in healthy people across ages. PCR was performed a second time for 7 to 11 cycles using a sample-barcoded 5' primer and a J-beta primer mix. TCRdb ran MiXCR on the 5' RACE reads and lists one entry per CDR3 protein. The sample lists 850,000 to 1,300,000 distinct CDR3 sequences, 45% seen once, with approximately 20% in the top ten. Sequenced sample: blood. The receptors shown here come from a woman in her fifties or sixties in good health.

This clonotype has only a few counts. The rearrangement uses TRBV20-1 and TRBJ2-1, with 9 nucleotides matching TRBD2. CDR3 length: 13 residues. Germline lookup yields CDR1 DFQATT and CDR2 SNEGSKA (reference sequence). J was trimmed by 9 bases and V by 5 bases; bases with no gene match: 8. The CDR3 DNA reads as TGCAGTGCTTCGGGACTAGCTAAGGCTGAGCAGTTCTTC. It is translated as CSASGLAKAEQFF.

Only a few counts were recorded for this clonotype. The genes are TRBV5-5 and TRBJ1-1, with D unclear. The CDR3 extends over 14 amino acids. The V and J ends lost 0 bases and 1 base respectively, with 7 bases between them. Germline values: CDR1 SGHKS, CDR2 YYEKEE (reference sequence). CDR3: CASSLEWGNTEAFF. The CDR3 bases are TGTGCCAGCAGCTTGGAGTGGGGGAACACTGAAGCTTTCTTT.

The genes are TRBV4-3 and TRBJ2-7; tentative D call: TRBD2 (6 bases). V was pared by 1 base and J by 5 bases, with 15 bases between. The CDR3 has 15 residues. Germline loops: CDR1 LGHNA, CDR2 YSLEER. CDR3 loop: CASSQARTIADEQYF. The CDR3 DNA sequence: TGCGCCAGCAGCCAAGCAAGAACAATAGCGGACGAGCAGTACTTC.

The chain couples TRBV29-1 to TRBJ2-7; 11 bases match TRBD2. V lost 4 bases to trimming and J lost 7 bases; unmatched junction nucleotides: 9. CDR1 is SQVTM, CDR2 ANQGSEA, per germline. This CDR3 has 14 residues. The CDR3 loop is CSVVFASGRWEQYF. In DNA, the CDR3 is TGCAGCGTTGTTTTTGCTAGCGGGAGGTGGGAGCAGTACTTC.

This clonotype came up a few times. The genes are TRBV6-5 and TRBJ2-3; 13 positions agree with TRBD2. The CDR3 runs to 16 residues. V gave up 5 bases and J gave up 6 bases; unmatched junction bases: 8. In germline, CDR1 is MNHEY, CDR2 SVGAGI. CDR3 sequence (DNA): TGTGCCAGCAGTACCCGACTAGCGGGAGGTTACGATACGCAGTATTTT. This codes for CASSTRLAGGYDTQYF.

V usage is TRBV30 and J usage is TRBJ2-1, with D hard to call. Germline CDR1 GTSNPN, CDR2 SVGIG (reference sequence). CDR3 length: 12 amino acids. V lost 2 bases, J lost 10 bases, and 12 bases lay in between. This chain's CDR3 is CAWSTNSIEQFF. The CDR3 nucleotides are TGTGCCTGGAGTACCAACTCCATCGAGCAGTTCTTC.

The V and J genes are TRBV7-2 and TRBJ2-5, with 16 nucleotides matching TRBD2. With V trimmed by 5 bases and J by 2 bases, 5 bases remained unmatched. Germline V CDR1 and CDR2: SGHTA, FQGNSA. This CDR3 is 17 amino acids long. In DNA form, the CDR3 reads TGTGCCAGCAGCCCGGGACTAGCGGGGGGGGTGCAAGAGACCCAGTACTTC. As protein: CASSPGLAGGVQETQYF.

CDR3 nucleotide sequence: TGCGCCAGCAATAAGGAGGGGAGAGTGAACACTGAAGCTTTCTTT. Translation gives CASNKEGRVNTEAFF. This chain connects TRBV5-1 to TRBJ1-1, with a possible D match to TRBD1 (5 bases). The CDR3 runs 15 residues. The V end lost 6 bases, the J end lost 0 bases, and 15 bases lay between the germline ends. Germline CDR1 is SGHRS and CDR2 is YFSETQ.

Only one count was recorded for this clonotype. This chain connects TRBV3-1 to TRBJ2-7; 9 nucleotides match TRBD1. The end of the DNA is better explained by TRBJ2-5, so the J call may be wrong. CDR3 length: 15 residues. Germline CDR1 is LGHDT and CDR2 is YNNKEL (reference sequence). CDR3 DNA sequence: TGTGCCAGCAGCCCCTCCGGGACAGGGTGGGAGACCCAGTACTTC. Its protein is CASSPSGTGWETQYF.

Many counts were recorded for this clonotype. The rearrangement joins TRBV25-1 to TRBJ2-5; 11 bases align to TRBD1. The V gene's germline CDR1 is MGHDK and CDR2 SYGVNS. Trimming took 4 bases from V and 1 from J; bases not matched to a gene: 8. This CDR3 has 17 amino acids. CDR3: CASSGGRTGGTQETQYF. In DNA form, the CDR3 reads TGTGCCAGCAGTGGGGGGAGGACAGGGGGCACCCAAGAGACCCAGTACTTC. The full variable domain, with the rest looked up from reference TRBV25-1 and TRBJ2-5, is EADIYQTPRYLVIGTGKKITLECSQTMGHDKMYWYQQDPGMELHLIHYSYGVNSTEKGDLSSESTVSRIRTEHFPLTLESARPSHTSQYLCASSGGRTGGTQETQYFGPGTRLLVL.

This chain uses TRBV20-1 with TRBJ2-1, with 11 bases that match TRBD2. V was pared by 5 bases and J by 6 bases, with 9 bases of the junction left unmatched. CDR3 length: 15 residues. CDR1 and CDR2 (germline): DFQATT, SNEGSKA (reference sequence). This CDR3 is CSAGPQGLAANEQFF. In DNA, the CDR3 is TGCAGTGCTGGCCCCCAGGGACTAGCGGCCAATGAGCAGTTCTTC.

This CDR3 reads CASSRIAGGPGSSYNEQFF. DNA for the CDR3: TGTGCCAGCAGTCGAATAGCGGGAGGGCCAGGGAGCTCCTACAATGAGCAGTTCTTC. The chain combines TRBV6-4 with TRBJ2-1; 11 positions agree with TRBD2. The germline CDR1 and CDR2 sequences are MRHNA and SNTAGT. CDR3 length equals 19 residues. Losses at the gene ends were 5 bases for V and 0 bases for J; bases not matched to a gene: 12.

This clonotype was seen more than once but under ten times. The rearrangement joins TRBV20-1 to TRBJ2-7; perhaps TRBD2 as D (5 bases). The CDR3 covers 14 residues. Germline V gives CDR1 DFQATT, CDR2 SNEGSKA (reference sequence). The V end lost 5 bases, the J end lost 4 bases, and 18 bases lay between the germline ends. CDR3 amino acids: CSASGRDFKYEQYF. The CDR3, as DNA: TGCAGTGCTTCCGGCCGGGATTTTAAATACGAGCAGTACTTC.

The J gene is TRBJ1-2, the V gene TRBV12-3 or TRBV12-4; D call uncertain. V shed 4 bases and J shed 1 base, with 13 bases lying between them. The length of the CDR3 is 15 residues. CDR3: CASSCGPSSNYGYTF. CDR3 DNA sequence: TGTGCCAGCAGTTGTGGGCCATCGAGTAACTATGGCTACACCTTC.

This clonotype was detected only a few times. The chain combines TRBV3-1 with TRBJ2-1; D remains unclear. The DNA end favors TRBJ2-7, so the J call may be wrong. This CDR3 contains 16 residues. Looked up from germline, CDR1 is LGHDT and CDR2 is YNNKEL (reference sequence). The CDR3 nucleotides read TGTGCCAGCAGACCTACGAGTGGCGGAGCCTACAATGAGCAGTACTTC. Its translation is CASRPTSGGAYNEQYF.

This clonotype was counted between two and nine times. The rearrangement links TRBV5-1 to TRBJ2-7; tentative D call: TRBD1 (5 bases). This CDR3 is 14 amino acids long. V lost 0 bases, J lost 7 bases, and 14 bases lay in between. Germline-derived CDR1 and CDR2 are SGHRS and YFSETQ. CDR3: CASSLEGRAREQYF. In nucleotides, the CDR3 is TGCGCCAGCAGCTTGGAAGGCAGGGCTAGGGAGCAGTACTTC.

This clonotype was seen more than once but under ten times. The rearrangement links TRBV7-9 to TRBJ2-3; TRBD1 might be the D (5 bases). The V gene's germline CDR1 is SEHNR and CDR2 FQNEAQ (reference sequence). The CDR3 is made up of 15 amino acids. The V end was cut by 3 bases, the J end by 2 bases, with 12 bases between. The DNA for the CDR3 is TGTGCCAGCAGCTTTACCCAGGGCTTCACAGATACGCAGTATTTT. Its translation is CASSFTQGFTDTQYF.

The sample holds a few counts of this clonotype. The chain combines TRBV5-1 with TRBJ1-2; 7 bases are shared with TRBD1. The CDR3 sequence is 15 residues long. Losses at the gene ends were 0 bases for V and 3 bases for J; bases not matched to a gene: 5. CDR1 and CDR2 (germline): SGHRS, YFSETQ. The CDR3 nucleotides read TGCGCCAGCAGCTTGGGCCAGGGGGTCGACTATGGCTACACCTTC. Protein product: CASSLGQGVDYGYTF.

This clonotype was picked up many times. The chain links TRBV10-3 to TRBJ2-5, with no clear D. Germline CDR1 and CDR2: ENHRY and SYGVKD. This CDR3 has 12 amino acids. The V and J ends lost 2 bases and 5 bases respectively, with 6 bases between them. This CDR3 is CAISEPGETQYF. The CDR3 region has the DNA TGTGCCATCAGTGAGCCAGGCGAGACCCAGTACTTC.

This sequence joins TRBV3-1 and TRBJ1-2; D may be TRBD1 (6 bases). The CDR3 has 13 residues. Germline lookup yields CDR1 LGHDT and CDR2 YNNKEL (reference sequence). Trimming cost V 3 bases and J 6 bases, with 11 bases left between them. Here the CDR3 reads CASSQYGDNGYTF. Written as DNA, the CDR3 is TGTGCCAGCAGCCAGTACGGGGACAATGGCTACACCTTC.

The V gene is TRBV3-1, the J gene TRBJ2-2, with TRBD2 matching 7 bases. Germline-derived CDR1 and CDR2 are LGHDT and YNNKEL (reference sequence). The CDR3 is made up of 15 amino acids. After removal of 6 bases from V and 3 bases from J, the junction contained 7 bases not matched to a gene. The CDR3 DNA sequence: TGTGCCAGCAGTCCTATTCGGGGGGACACCGGGGAGCTGTTTTTT. Translating gives CASSPIRGDTGELFF.

The chain links TRBV6-1 to TRBJ1-1; D is perhaps TRBD1 (5 bases). This CDR3 has 14 residues. Germline lookup yields CDR1 MNHNS and CDR2 SASEGT. Trimming removed 2 bases from V and 3 bases from J, with 10 bases in between. CDR3 sequence: CASSELGGDTEAFF. The CDR3 region has the DNA TGTGCCAGCAGTGAACTTGGGGGGGACACTGAAGCTTTCTTT.

This chain connects TRBV27 to TRBJ2-3, with a weak D call TRBD2 (6 bases). The CDR3 contains 14 residues. V lost 3 bases to trimming and J lost 2 bases, with 9 bases between them. Germline CDR1 MNHEY, CDR2 SMNVEV (reference sequence). The CDR3, as DNA: TGTGCCAGCAGTTTCGCGGGGCCCACAGATACGCAGTATTTT. Its translation is CASSFAGPTDTQYF.

This sequence joins TRBV20-1 and TRBJ2-1; D is uncertain. CDR1 and CDR2 from the germline V gene are DFQATT and SNEGSKA (reference sequence). V dropped 4 bases and J dropped 2 bases, with 15 bases sitting between them. The CDR3 has 15 amino acids. The DNA of the CDR3 is TGCAGTGCTACCAGTAGGGTAGGCACCTACAATGAGCAGTTCTTC. Translation: CSATSRVGTYNEQFF.

This rearrangement joins TRBV20-1 to TRBJ2-7; 7 bases align to TRBD1. The CDR3 totals 14 residues. V trimming: 2 bases; J trimming: 4 bases; junction bases outside the gene matches: 8. Germline CDR1 and CDR2: DFQATT and SNEGSKA (reference sequence). CDR3 residues: CSARYRDRLYEQYF. The CDR3 DNA sequence: TGCAGTGCTAGATACCGGGACAGACTATACGAGCAGTACTTC.

The V and J genes are TRBV28 and TRBJ2-7, with D perhaps matching TRBD1 (6 bases). The CDR3 is 18 residues long. CDR1 and CDR2 (germline): MDHEN, SYDVKM. V was cut by 2 bases and J by 1 base, with 21 bases left in between. DNA for the CDR3: TGTGCCAGCAGTTTACCCCCTCCACACAGGGCCACGTCCTACGAGCAGTACTTC. Translated: CASSLPPPHRATSYEQYF.